This note documents a single T cell receptor beta chain sequence. The sample is drawn from a study of blood T cell repertoires in COVID-19. At the level of the study: The samples span acute and convalescent COVID-19 from the United States, Italy and Spain. The cDNA or gDNA used as material had been derived from T cells, B-cell-depleted T cells, or PBMCs.

Trimming pared 3 bases from V and 4 bases from J, leaving 7 bases between. The CDR3 covers 13 residues. Germline assignment: CDR1 MDHEN and CDR2 SYDVKM. Generated by immunoSEQ multiplex PCR, the TCRdb table keeps only in-frame clones and is missing some. Here the sample spans around 100,000 clones, about 90% being singletons. Material: peripheral blood. The V call is TRBV28, the J call TRBJ2-4; D ambiguous. This clonotype was sampled from a human donor in a cohort sampled during active COVID-19. The CDR3: CASSFGQKNIQYF. CDR3 DNA: TGTGCCAGCAGTTTTGGGCAGAAAAACATTCAGTACTTC.